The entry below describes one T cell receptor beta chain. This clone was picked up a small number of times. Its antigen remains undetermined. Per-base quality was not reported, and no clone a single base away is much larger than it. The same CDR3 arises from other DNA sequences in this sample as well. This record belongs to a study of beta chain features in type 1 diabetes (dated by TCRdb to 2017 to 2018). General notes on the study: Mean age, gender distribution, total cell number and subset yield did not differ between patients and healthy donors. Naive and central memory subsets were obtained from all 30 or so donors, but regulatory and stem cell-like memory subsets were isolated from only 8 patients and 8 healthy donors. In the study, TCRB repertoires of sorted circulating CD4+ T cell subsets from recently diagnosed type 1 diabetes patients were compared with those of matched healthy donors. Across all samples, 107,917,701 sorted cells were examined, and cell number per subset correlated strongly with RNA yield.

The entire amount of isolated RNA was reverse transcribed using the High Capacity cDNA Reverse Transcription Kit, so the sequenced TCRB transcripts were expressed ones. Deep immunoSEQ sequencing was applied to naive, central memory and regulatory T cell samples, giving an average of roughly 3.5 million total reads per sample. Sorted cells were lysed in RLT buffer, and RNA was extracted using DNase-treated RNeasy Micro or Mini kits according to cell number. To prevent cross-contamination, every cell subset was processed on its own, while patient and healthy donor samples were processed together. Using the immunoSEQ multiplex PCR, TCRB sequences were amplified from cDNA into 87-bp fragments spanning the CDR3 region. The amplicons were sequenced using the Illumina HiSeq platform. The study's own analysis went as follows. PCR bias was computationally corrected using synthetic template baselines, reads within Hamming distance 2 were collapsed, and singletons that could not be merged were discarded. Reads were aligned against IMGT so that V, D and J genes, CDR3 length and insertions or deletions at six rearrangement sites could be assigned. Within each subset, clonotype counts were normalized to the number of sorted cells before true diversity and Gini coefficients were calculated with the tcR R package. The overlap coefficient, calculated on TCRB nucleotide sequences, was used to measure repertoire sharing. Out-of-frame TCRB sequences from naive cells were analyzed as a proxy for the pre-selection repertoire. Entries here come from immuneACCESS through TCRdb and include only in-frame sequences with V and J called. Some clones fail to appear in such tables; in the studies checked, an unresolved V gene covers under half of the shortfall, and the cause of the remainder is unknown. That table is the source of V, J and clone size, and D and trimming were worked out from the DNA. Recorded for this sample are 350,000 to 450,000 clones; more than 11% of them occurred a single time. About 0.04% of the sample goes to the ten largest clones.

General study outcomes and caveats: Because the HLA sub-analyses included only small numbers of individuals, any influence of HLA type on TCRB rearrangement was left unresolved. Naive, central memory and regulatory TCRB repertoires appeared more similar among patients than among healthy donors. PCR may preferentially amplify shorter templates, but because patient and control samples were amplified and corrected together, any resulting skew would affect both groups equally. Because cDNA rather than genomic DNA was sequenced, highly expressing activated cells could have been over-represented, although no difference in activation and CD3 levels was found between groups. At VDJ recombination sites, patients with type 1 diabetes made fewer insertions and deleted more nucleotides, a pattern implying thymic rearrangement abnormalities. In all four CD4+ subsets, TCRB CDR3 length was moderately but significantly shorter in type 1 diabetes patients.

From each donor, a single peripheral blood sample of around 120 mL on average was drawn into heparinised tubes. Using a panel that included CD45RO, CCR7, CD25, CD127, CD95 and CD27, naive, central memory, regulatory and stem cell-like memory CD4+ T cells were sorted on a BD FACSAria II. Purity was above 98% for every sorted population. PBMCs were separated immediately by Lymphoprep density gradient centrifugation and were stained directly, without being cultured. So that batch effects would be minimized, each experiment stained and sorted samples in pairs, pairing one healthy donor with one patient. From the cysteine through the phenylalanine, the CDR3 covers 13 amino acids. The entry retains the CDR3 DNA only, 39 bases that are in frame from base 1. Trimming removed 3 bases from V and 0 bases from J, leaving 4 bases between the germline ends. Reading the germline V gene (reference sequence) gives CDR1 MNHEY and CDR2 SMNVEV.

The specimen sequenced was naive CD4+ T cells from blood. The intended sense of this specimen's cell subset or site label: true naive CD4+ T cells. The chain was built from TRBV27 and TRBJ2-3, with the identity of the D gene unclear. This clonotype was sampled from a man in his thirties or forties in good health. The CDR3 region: CASSFGSTDTQYF. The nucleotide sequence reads TGTGCCAGCAGTTTTGGGAGCACAGATACGCAGTATTTT.